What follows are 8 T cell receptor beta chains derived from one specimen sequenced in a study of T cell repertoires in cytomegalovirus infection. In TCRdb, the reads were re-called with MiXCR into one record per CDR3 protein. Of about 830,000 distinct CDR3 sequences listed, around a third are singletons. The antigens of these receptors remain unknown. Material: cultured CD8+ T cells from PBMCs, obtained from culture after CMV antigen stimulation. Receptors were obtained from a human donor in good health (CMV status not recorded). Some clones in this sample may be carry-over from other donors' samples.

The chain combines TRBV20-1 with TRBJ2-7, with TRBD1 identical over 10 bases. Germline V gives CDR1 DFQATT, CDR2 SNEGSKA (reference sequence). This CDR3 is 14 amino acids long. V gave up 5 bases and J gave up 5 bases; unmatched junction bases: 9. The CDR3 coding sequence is TGCAGTGCTGTACCGGGACAGGGGCTTGACGAGCAGTACTTC. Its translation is CSAVPGQGLDEQYF.

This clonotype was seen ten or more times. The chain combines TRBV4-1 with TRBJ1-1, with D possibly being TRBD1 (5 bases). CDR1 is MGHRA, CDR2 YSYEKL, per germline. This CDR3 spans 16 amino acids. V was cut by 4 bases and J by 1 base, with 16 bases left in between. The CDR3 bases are TGCGCCAGCAGCCTGGACCCGGGACTCCAGAACACTGAAGCTTTCTTT. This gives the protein CASSLDPGLQNTEAFF.

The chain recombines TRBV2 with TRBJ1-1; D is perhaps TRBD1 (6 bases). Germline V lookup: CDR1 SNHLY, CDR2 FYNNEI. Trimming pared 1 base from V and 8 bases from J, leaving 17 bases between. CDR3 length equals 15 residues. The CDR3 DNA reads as TGTGCCAGCAGTGAAGTGGGAAACCCGGGACAAGAAGCTTTCTTT. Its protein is CASSEVGNPGQEAFF. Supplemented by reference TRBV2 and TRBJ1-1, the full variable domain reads EPEVTQTPSHQVTQMGQEVILRCVPISNHLYFYWYRQILGQKVEFLVSFYNNEISEKSEIFDDQFSVERPDGSNFTLKIRSTKLEDSAMYFCASSEVGNPGQEAFFGQGTRLTVV.

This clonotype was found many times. The CDR3 sequence is CASSPGRIYNEQFF. Here the CDR3 DNA reads TGTGCCAGCAGCCCCGGACGGATCTACAATGAGCAGTTCTTC. This chain links TRBV7-2 with TRBJ2-1; D is uncertain. CDR3 length: 14 amino acids. Germline V gives CDR1 SGHTA, CDR2 FQGNSA. V was pared by 5 bases and J by 3 bases, with 11 bases between.

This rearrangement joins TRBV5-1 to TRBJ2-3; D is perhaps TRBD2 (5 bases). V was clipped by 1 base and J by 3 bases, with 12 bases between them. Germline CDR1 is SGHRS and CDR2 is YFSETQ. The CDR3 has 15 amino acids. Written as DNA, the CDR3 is TGCGCCAGCAGCTTGTACGCCGGGGATACAGATACGCAGTATTTT. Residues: CASSLYAGDTDTQYF.

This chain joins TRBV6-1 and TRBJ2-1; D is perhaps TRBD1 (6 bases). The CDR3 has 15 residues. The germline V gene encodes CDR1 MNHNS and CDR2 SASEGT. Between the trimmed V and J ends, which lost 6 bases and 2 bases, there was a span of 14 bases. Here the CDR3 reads CASRPDRYAYNEQFF. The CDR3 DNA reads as TGTGCCAGCAGGCCCGACAGGTACGCCTACAATGAGCAGTTCTTC.

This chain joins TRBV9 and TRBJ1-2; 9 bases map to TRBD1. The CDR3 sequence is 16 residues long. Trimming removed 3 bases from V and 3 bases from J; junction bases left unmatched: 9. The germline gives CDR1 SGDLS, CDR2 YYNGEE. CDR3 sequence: CASSGPGQGIDYGYTF. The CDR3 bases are TGTGCCAGCAGCGGACCGGGACAGGGAATTGACTATGGCTACACCTTC.

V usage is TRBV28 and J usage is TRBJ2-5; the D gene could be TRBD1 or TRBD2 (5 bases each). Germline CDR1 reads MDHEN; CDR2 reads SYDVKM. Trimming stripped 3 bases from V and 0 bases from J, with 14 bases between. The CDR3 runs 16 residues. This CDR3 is CASSFTGRQYQETQYF. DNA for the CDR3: TGTGCCAGCAGTTTTACGGGACGGCAGTACCAAGAGACCCAGTACTTC.